These 8 T cell receptor beta chains share one sample of origin, sequenced in a study of T cell responses to AZD1222 COVID-19 vaccine. Profiling relied on immunoSEQ multiplex PCR, and the TCRdb table lists in-frame clones only, not all of them. In the table there are around 160,000 clones, about 93% of which are singletons. The material sequenced was peripheral blood, taken on day 0 of AZD1222 vaccination. These receptors all stem from an adult in good health.

This sequence joins TRBV6-5 and TRBJ2-7; 11 bases match TRBD2. In germline, CDR1 is MNHEY, CDR2 SVGAGI. This CDR3 spans 15 amino acids. Germline trimming cut 4 bases from V and 3 bases from J; bases unmatched to any gene: 5. The CDR3 loop reads CASSSRTSGFYEQYF. The DNA for the CDR3 is TGTGCCAGCAGTTCTCGGACTAGCGGGTTCTACGAGCAGTACTTC.

This chain connects TRBV5-6 to TRBJ2-7, with D perhaps TRBD2 (6 bases). The V gene's germline CDR1 is SGHDT and CDR2 YYEEEE. V lost 3 bases to trimming and J lost 3 bases, with 10 bases between them. The CDR3 has 13 amino acids. The chain's CDR3 is CASSWNSGYEQYF. Written as DNA, the CDR3 is TGTGCCAGCAGCTGGAATAGCGGCTACGAGCAGTACTTC.

This rearrangement joins TRBV2 to TRBJ1-2, with D unclear. V shed 4 bases and J shed 0 bases, with 3 bases lying between them. The CDR3 length is 12 residues. Germline loops: CDR1 SNHLY, CDR2 FYNNEI. The CDR3, as DNA: TGTGCCAGCAGTGCCCCTAACTATGGCTACACCTTC. Its protein product is CASSAPNYGYTF.

The CDR3 sequence: CASSFVGAYNEQFF. DNA of the CDR3: TGTGCCAGCAGCTTTGTGGGGGCCTACAATGAGCAGTTCTTC. The rearrangement joins TRBV7-8 to TRBJ2-1, with D perhaps given as TRBD1 or TRBD2 (5 bases each). The CDR3 consists of 14 residues. With 3 bases removed from V and 2 bases from J, the gap between germline ends came to 8 bases. Germline V gives CDR1 SGHVS, CDR2 FQNEAQ.

The chain combines TRBV6-6 with TRBJ1-1, with 7 bases identical to TRBD1. V trimming: 4 bases; J trimming: 4 bases; junction bases outside the gene matches: 6. The germline gives CDR1 MNHNY, CDR2 SVGAGI (reference sequence). The CDR3 runs 14 residues. In nucleotides, the CDR3 is TGTGCCAGCAGTTCCAGGGGGGACGGCACTGAAGCTTTCTTT. Protein: CASSSRGDGTEAFF.

Only one count was recorded for this clone. The V call is TRBV9, the J call TRBJ2-7; D perhaps matches TRBD2 (5 bases). Germline CDR1 is SGDLS and CDR2 is YYNGEE. This CDR3 is 14 amino acids long. Trimming stripped 3 bases from V and 0 bases from J, with 10 bases between. The CDR3 region has the DNA TGTGCCAGCAGCGATCGGGAAAGCTCCTACGAGCAGTACTTC. It specifies CASSDRESSYEQYF.

As DNA, the CDR3 is TGTGCCATCAGTTCGGACAGGGCGTTTGGCTACACCTTC. Its translation: CAISSDRAFGYTF. The chain is built from TRBV10-3 and TRBJ1-2, with 8 bases matching TRBD1. V shed 5 bases and J 7 bases; nucleotides not matched to a gene: 6. The CDR3 has 13 amino acids. The germline gives CDR1 ENHRY, CDR2 SYGVKD.

The chain is built from TRBV5-1 and TRBJ1-3; D is possibly TRBD1 (5 bases). The CDR3 is 17 residues long. The germline gives CDR1 SGHRS, CDR2 YFSETQ. The ends were cut back, 1 base at V and 0 bases at J, with 14 bases in the middle. The DNA for the CDR3 is TGCGCCAGCAGCTTGCTTGAGGGGAAGAGCTCTGGAAACACCATATATTTT. Translation gives CASSLLEGKSSGNTIYF.